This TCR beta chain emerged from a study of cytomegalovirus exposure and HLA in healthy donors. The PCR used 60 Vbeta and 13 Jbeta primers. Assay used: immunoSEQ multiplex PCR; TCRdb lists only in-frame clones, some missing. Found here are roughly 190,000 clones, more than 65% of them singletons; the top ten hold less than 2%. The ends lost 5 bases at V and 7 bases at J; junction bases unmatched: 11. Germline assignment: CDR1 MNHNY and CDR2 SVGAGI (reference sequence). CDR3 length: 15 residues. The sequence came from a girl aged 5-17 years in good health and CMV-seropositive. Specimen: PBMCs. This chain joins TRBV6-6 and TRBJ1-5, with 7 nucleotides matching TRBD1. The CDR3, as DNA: TGTGCCAGCAGTCAGTGGGCAGGGGGTAAGCAGCCCCAGCATTTT. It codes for CASSQWAGGKQPQHF.